This is a list of T cell receptor beta chains from one sample in a study of control samples from healthy donors and cancer patients. Produced via immunoSEQ multiplex PCR; TCRdb's table is partial and in-frame only. Altogether roughly 120,000 clones are present, around nine tenths being singletons, with the ten largest covering roughly 4.5%. The sample taken for sequencing was blood. These receptors all come from a human donor in good health. The donor label of this sample is uncertain. Both conserved end residues are part of each CDR3. The D gene is left open where the match is weak. Clone size is given for some rows only: seen once, a few or many times, or a class if the clone is expanded.

cdr3_length j_call v_call clone_size d_call cdr3_nt cdr3_aa
16 TRBJ1-1 TRBV9 . . TGTGCCAGCAGCCCCGGCGGGGCTCGCTTGAACACTGAAGCTTTCTTT CASSPGGARLNTEAFF
13 TRBJ1-6 TRBV6-5 . TRBD1 TGTGCCGGTTCGACAGGGTCGGTAACACCCCTCCACTTT CAGSTGSVTPLHF
15 TRBJ1-5 TRBV5-8 . . TGTGCCAGCAGCTCCCACTTCTGGGTCAATCAGCCCCAGCATTTT CASSSHFWVNQPQHF
15 TRBJ2-2 TRBV28 few TRBD1 TGTGCCAGCAGTCCCGACAGGGGATCTACCGGGGAGCTGTTTTTT CASSPDRGSTGELFF
17 TRBJ2-2 TRBV5-1 . . TGCGCCAGCAGCTTGGTGGCGGGGGCCTGGAACACCGGGGAGCTGTTTTTT CASSLVAGAWNTGELFF
15 TRBJ1-1 TRBV9 . . TGTGCCAGCAGCGTGCCCCGACCCTGGATCACTGAAGCTTTCTTT CASSVPRPWITEAFF
14 TRBJ1-3 TRBV6-5 . . TGTGCCAGCAGCCCACCGGGAGGGTCGCACACCATATATTTT CASSPPGGSHTIYF
14 TRBJ1-5 TRBV6-6 . TRBD1 TGTGCCAGCAGTTTAGGACAGGGCGGTCAGCCCCAGCATTTT CASSLGQGGQPQHF
16 TRBJ2-3 TRBV14 . TRBD2 TGTGCCAGCAGCCAAGTATACGGGGGGGCAAGAGATACGCAGTATTTT CASSQVYGGARDTQYF
13 TRBJ1-1 TRBV3-1/TRBV3-2 once . TGTGCCAGCATTTCTGCCGGGGCGACTGAAGCTTTCTTT CASISAGATEAFF
16 TRBJ2-2 TRBV18 . TRBD1 TGTGCCAGCTCACCAACTTCGGGACAGCTCACCGGGGAGCTGTTTTTT CASSPTSGQLTGELFF
13 TRBJ1-3 TRBV27 few TRBD1 TGTGCCAGCAGTGGACAGGGGCGAAACACCATATATTTT CASSGQGRNTIYF
13 TRBJ1-1 TRBV3-1/TRBV3-2 . . TGTGCCAGCAGCCAAGAGATGGGCACTGAAGCTTTCTTT CASSQEMGTEAFF
14 TRBJ1-2 TRBV11-1 . . TGTGCCAGCAGCGACCAGACAGGACACTATGGCTACACCTTC CASSDQTGHYGYTF
15 TRBJ2-7 TRBV30 . TRBD1 TGTGCCAGCCGAAACCGGGACAGGGGCTCCTACGAGCAGTACTTC CASRNRDRGSYEQYF
14 TRBJ2-7 TRBV4-2 . TRBD1 TGTGCCAGCAGCCAGGGGACAGGGCGGTACGAGCAGTACTTC CASSQGTGRYEQYF
14 TRBJ2-3 TRBV3-1/TRBV3-2 once . TGTGCCAGCACCCAAGAGGGAAGGGTCCGAGCGCAGTATTTT CASTQEGRVRAQYF
15 TRBJ2-1 TRBV11-3 . TRBD2 TGTGCCAGCAGCTTAGGGCTAGCGGGGTTGTCGGAGCAGTTCTTC CASSLGLAGLSEQFF
15 TRBJ2-6 TRBV15 . . TGTGCCACCAGCAGAGATCGTTCTGGGGCCAACGTCCTGACTTTC CATSRDRSGANVLTF
14 TRBJ2-1 TRBV5-8 . . TGTGCCAGCAGCCGCGGTGGCTCCTACAATGAGCAGTTCTTC CASSRGGSYNEQFF
16 TRBJ1-4 TRBV15 . . TGTGCCACCAGCAGAGATCTGGTTGGGACCCCAGGAAAAACTGTTTTT CATSRDLVGTPGKTVF
15 TRBJ2-3 TRBV9 . . TGTGCCAGCAGCGTCTGGGGTTGGAGCACAGATACGCAGTATTTT CASSVWGWSTDTQYF
16 TRBJ2-3 TRBV11-2 . TRBD2 TGTGCCAGCAGCCCCCAGTCGGCTAGCGGGGGAGATACGCAGTATTTT CASSPQSASGGDTQYF
15 TRBJ2-2 TRBV5-1 . TRBD1 TGCGCCAGCAGCTTGGGGGACAGCTACACCGGGGAGCTGTTTTTT CASSLGDSYTGELFF
15 TRBJ2-1 TRBV5-4 . TRBD1 TGTGCCAGCAGCTTAACCGGGACAGGGAAGAATGAGCAGTTCTTC CASSLTGTGKNEQFF
14 TRBJ2-3 TRBV21-1 . . TGTGCCAGCAGTAGACAAACCTTTACAGATACGCAGTATTTT CASSRQTFTDTQYF
13 TRBJ2-2 TRBV24-1 . . TGTGCCACCAGTGATTTGCGTGGCGGGGAGCTGTTTTTT CATSDLRGGELFF
15 TRBJ2-1 TRBV9 . . TGTGCCAGCAGCGTAGCTCCAGGCCCCTACAATGAGCAGTTCTTC CASSVAPGPYNEQFF
12 TRBJ2-7 TRBV12-3/TRBV12-4 . . TGTGCCAGCAGCCCAGGGGTCTACGAGCAGTACTTC CASSPGVYEQYF
16 TRBJ1-6 TRBV2 . . TGTGCCAGCAGTGAAGGGGGTTTGCGGGAAGGTTCACCCCTCCACTTT CASSEGGLREGSPLHF
14 TRBJ1-2 TRBV30 . . TGTGCCTGGAGTGTAAGAGCAGGGGACTATGGCTACACCTTC CAWSVRAGDYGYTF
14 TRBJ1-2 TRBV10-3 . . TGTGCCATCAGTGAGCTACCCTCGACTGGGGGCTACACCTTC CAISELPSTGGYTF
14 TRBJ2-7 TRBV6-6 . . TGTGCCAGCAGTTACTCGAGGACAGACTACGAGCAGTACTTC CASSYSRTDYEQYF